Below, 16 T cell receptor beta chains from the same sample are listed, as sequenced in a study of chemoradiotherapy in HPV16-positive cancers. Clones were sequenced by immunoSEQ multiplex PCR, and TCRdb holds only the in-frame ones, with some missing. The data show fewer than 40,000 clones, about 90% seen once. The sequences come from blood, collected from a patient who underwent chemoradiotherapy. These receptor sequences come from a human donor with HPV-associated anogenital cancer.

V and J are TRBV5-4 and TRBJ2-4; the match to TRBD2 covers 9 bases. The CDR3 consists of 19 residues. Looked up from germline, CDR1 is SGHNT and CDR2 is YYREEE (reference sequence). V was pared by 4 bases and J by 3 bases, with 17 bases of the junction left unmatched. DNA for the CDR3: TGTGCCAGCAGCAAACTTCCGGGACTAGCATATGCGGACAAAAACATTCAGTACTTC. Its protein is CASSKLPGLAYADKNIQYF.

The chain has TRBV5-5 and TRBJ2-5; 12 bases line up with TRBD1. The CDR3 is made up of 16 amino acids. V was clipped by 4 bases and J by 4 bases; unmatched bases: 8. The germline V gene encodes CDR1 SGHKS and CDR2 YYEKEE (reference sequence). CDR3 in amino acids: CASSGGTGGRVETQYF. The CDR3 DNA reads TGTGCCAGCAGCGGGGGGACAGGGGGCAGGGTAGAGACCCAGTACTTC. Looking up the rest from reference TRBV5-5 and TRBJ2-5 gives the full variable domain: DAGVTQSPTHLIKTRGQQVTLRCSPISGHKSVSWYQQVLGQGPQFIFQYYEKEERGRGNFPDRFSARQFPNYSSELNVNALLLGDSALYLCASSGGTGGRVETQYFGPGTRLLVL.

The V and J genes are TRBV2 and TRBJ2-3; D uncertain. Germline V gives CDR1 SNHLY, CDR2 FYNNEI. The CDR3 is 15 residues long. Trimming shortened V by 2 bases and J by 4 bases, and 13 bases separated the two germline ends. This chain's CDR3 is CASSELYPGADTQYF. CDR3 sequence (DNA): TGTGCCAGCAGTGAACTTTACCCGGGCGCAGATACGCAGTATTTT.

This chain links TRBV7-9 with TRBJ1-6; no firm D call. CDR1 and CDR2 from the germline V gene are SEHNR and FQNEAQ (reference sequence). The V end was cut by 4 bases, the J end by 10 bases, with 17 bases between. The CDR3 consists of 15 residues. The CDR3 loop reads CASSSSAVLGSPLHF. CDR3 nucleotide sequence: TGTGCCAGCAGCTCTTCCGCTGTGCTAGGGTCACCCCTCCACTTT.

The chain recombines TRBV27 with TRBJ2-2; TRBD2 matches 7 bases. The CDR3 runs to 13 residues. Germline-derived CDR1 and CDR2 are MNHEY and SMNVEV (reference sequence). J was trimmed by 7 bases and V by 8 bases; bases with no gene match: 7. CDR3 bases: TGTGCCAGCTTCAGCGGGGTTGGCGGGGAGCTGTTTTTT. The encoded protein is CASFSGVGGELFF.

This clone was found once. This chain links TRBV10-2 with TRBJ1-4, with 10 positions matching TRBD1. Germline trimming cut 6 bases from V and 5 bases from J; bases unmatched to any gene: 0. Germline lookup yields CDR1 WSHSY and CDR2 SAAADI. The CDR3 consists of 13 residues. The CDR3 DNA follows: TGCGCCAGCAGGGGACAGGGGAATGAAAAACTGTTTTTT. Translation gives CASRGQGNEKLFF.

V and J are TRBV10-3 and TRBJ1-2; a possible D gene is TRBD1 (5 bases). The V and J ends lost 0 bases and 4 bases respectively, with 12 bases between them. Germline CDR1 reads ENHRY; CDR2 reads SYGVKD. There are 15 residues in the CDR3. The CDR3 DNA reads TGTGCCATCAGTGAGTCCGACAGTCGGAGCTATGGCTACACCTTC. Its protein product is CAISESDSRSYGYTF.

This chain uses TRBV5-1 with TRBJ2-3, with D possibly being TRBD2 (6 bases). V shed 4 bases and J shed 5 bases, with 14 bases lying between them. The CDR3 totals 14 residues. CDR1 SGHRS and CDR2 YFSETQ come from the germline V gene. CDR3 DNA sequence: TGCGCCAGCAGCAACGGGGGTTTACGAGATACGCAGTATTTT. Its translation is CASSNGGLRDTQYF.

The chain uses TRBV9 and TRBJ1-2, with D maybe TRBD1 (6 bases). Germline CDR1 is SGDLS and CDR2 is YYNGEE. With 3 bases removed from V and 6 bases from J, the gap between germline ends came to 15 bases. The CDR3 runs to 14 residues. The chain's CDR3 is CASSARGPQNGYTF. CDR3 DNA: TGTGCCAGCAGCGCCAGGGGTCCTCAGAATGGCTACACCTTC.

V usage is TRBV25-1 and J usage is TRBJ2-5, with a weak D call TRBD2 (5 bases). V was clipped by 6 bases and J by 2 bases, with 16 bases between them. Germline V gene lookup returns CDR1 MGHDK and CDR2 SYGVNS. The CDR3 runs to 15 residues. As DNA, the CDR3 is TGTGCCAGCAGCGTAACGGACGAGGGTCAAGAGACCCAGTACTTC. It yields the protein CASSVTDEGQETQYF.

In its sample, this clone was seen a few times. The CDR3 DNA reads TGTGCCTGGAGGCAACCAGGGGATCCCGGGGAGCTGTTTTTT. It is translated as CAWRQPGDPGELFF. V usage is TRBV30 and J usage is TRBJ2-2, with a weak D call TRBD1 (6 bases). Trimming cost V 3 bases and J 6 bases, with 14 bases left between them. The CDR3 is 14 amino acids. Germline CDR1 and CDR2: GTSNPN and SVGIG (reference sequence).

The CDR3 nucleotides read TGCGCCAGCAGCCAAGGGCAGCAAGAGACCCAGTACTTC. Its protein product is CASSQGQQETQYF. V usage is TRBV4-1 and J usage is TRBJ2-5; D is undetermined. Trimming removed 1 base from V and 2 bases from J, with 5 bases in between. This CDR3 comprises 13 residues. The germline gives CDR1 MGHRA, CDR2 YSYEKL.

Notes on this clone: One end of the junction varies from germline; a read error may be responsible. In nucleotides, the CDR3 is TGTGCCATCAGTGGTCCGACAGGGGGAAGCAGAAGGTATCAGTTC. Its translation: CAISGPTGGSRRYQF. The chain joins TRBV10-3 to TRBJ2-7, with 9 bases matching TRBD1. CDR1 is ENHRY, CDR2 SYGVKD, per germline. This CDR3 has 15 amino acids.

In DNA, the CDR3 is TGTGCCAGCAGCCAGTGGGGGGTTGGAGGTGAAGCTTTCTTT. Amino acid sequence: CASSQWGVGGEAFF. The chain carries TRBV7-2 and TRBJ1-1, with D perhaps TRBD1 (5 bases). Germline CDR1 SGHTA, CDR2 FQGNSA. Between the trimmed V and J ends, which lost 5 bases and 7 bases, there was a span of 17 bases. The CDR3 covers 14 residues.

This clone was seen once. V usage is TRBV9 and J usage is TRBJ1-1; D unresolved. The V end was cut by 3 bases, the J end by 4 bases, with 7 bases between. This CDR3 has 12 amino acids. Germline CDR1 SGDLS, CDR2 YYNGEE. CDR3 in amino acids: CASSGYSTEAFF. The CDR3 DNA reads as TGTGCCAGCAGCGGATACAGCACTGAAGCTTTCTTT.

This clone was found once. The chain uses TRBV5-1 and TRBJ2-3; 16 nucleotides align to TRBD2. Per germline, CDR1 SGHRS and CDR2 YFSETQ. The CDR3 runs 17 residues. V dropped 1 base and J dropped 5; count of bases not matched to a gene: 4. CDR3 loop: CASSLSGTSGGVDTQYF. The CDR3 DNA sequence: TGCGCCAGCAGCTTGTCCGGGACTAGCGGGGGGGTAGATACGCAGTATTTT. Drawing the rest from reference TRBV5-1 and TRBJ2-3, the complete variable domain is KAGVTQTPRYLIKTRGQQVTLSCSPISGHRSVSWYQQTPGQGLQFLFEYFSETQRNKGNFPGRFSGRQFSNSRSEMNVSTLELGDSALYLCASSLSGTSGGVDTQYFGPGTRLTVL.